This is a list of T cell receptor beta chains from one sample in a study of OX40 agonist ivuxolimab in advanced cancers. Clones were read by immunoSEQ multiplex PCR, and TCRdb kept only the in-frame ones, dropping some. Among under 70,000 clones, just over 85% were seen once, and the ten largest hold 0.95% to 1.5%. The sample in question was CD4+ or CD8+ T cells sorted from blood, obtained in a trial of the OX40 agonist ivuxolimab. Receptors originate from an adult with an advanced solid tumor such as melanoma, head and neck, liver or kidney cancer. Each CDR3 is given with its conserved first and last residue. A D gene is named only where the DNA matches it firmly. Rows give clone size only sometimes, using once, few, many, or a class for an expanded clone.

J gene,V gene,CDR3 length,D gene,clone size,CDR3 protein,CDR3 DNA
TRBJ2-1,TRBV11-2,19,TRBD2,-,CASSDRDRGLAGSYNEQFF,TGTGCCAGCAGCGACCGGGACAGGGGACTAGCGGGCTCCTACAATGAGCAGTTCTTC
TRBJ2-7,TRBV13,13,-,once,CASSRDSRYEQYF,TGTGCCAGCAGCCGGGACTCGCGCTACGAGCAGTACTTC
TRBJ2-5,TRBV27,15,TRBD1,-,CASSPGTGGDETQYF,TGTGCCAGCAGCCCCGGGACAGGGGGCGATGAGACCCAGTACTTC
TRBJ1-1,TRBV11-2,15,-,-,CASSLAKGQHTEAFF,TGTGCCAGCAGCTTAGCGAAAGGACAACACACTGAAGCTTTCTTT
TRBJ2-1,TRBV12-5,14,TRBD2,-,CASGGTSVGNEQFF,TGTGCTAGTGGTGGAACTAGCGTTGGCAATGAGCAGTTCTTC
TRBJ1-2,TRBV2,14,-,-,CASSEQGSNYGYTF,TGTGCCAGCAGTGAACAGGGTTCAAACTATGGCTACACCTTC
TRBJ2-6,TRBV19,16,-,-,CASSIGTLSGANVLTF,TGTGCCAGTAGTATTGGGACACTCTCTGGGGCCAACGTCCTGACTTTC
TRBJ2-2,TRBV5-4,18,TRBD2,-,CASSGGLAGRGSTGELFF,TGTGCCAGCAGCGGGGGACTAGCGGGGAGGGGGTCCACCGGGGAGCTGTTTTTT
TRBJ1-5,TRBV6-1,15,TRBD1,-,CASRQSQGNNQPQHF,TGTGCCAGCAGACAATCACAGGGGAACAATCAGCCCCAGCATTTT
TRBJ2-7,TRBV6-1,15,TRBD1,-,CASRSPQGAYYEQYF,TGTGCCAGCAGGAGTCCACAGGGGGCCTATTACGAGCAGTACTTC
TRBJ2-1,TRBV6-4,11,-,-,CASICYNEQFF,TGTGCCAGCATATGTTACAATGAGCAGTTCTTC
TRBJ2-5,TRBV18,18,TRBD2,-,CASNVRSLAGEYQETQYF,TGTGCCAGCAACGTCCGGTCGCTAGCGGGAGAGTACCAAGAGACCCAGTACTTC
TRBJ2-5,TRBV20-1,10,-,-,CSARKETQYF,TGCAGTGCTAGGAAAGAGACCCAGTACTTC
TRBJ2-3,TRBV10-3,15,TRBD1,-,CAIRPGTGGEDTQYF,TGTGCCATCAGGCCCGGGACAGGGGGCGAAGATACGCAGTATTTT
TRBJ2-5,TRBV6-1,16,TRBD1,-,CASSEATGALGETQYF,TGTGCCAGCAGTGAAGCTACAGGGGCGCTTGGGGAGACCCAGTACTTC
TRBJ2-7,TRBV5-1,14,-,-,CASSLGQAGDEQYF,TGCGCCAGCAGCCTGGGACAGGCGGGAGACGAGCAGTACTTC
TRBJ2-1,TRBV11-2,13,-,-,CASSLGRQYEQFF,TGTGCCAGCAGCTTGGGACGGCAGTATGAGCAGTTCTTC
TRBJ2-3,TRBV5-1,15,-,-,CASSFNGVSEDTQYF,TGCGCCAGCAGCTTTAATGGGGTGTCAGAAGATACGCAGTATTTT
TRBJ2-1,TRBV5-6,15,-,few,CASSLGPGTYNEQFF,TGTGCCAGCAGCTTGGGGCCGGGTACTTACAATGAGCAGTTCTTC
TRBJ2-7,TRBV5-6,13,-,-,CASSLAPSSEQYF,TGTGCCAGCAGCTTGGCCCCCTCTAGCGAGCAGTACTTC
TRBJ2-5,TRBV6-1,13,-,-,CASRYRLQETQYF,TGTGCCAGCAGGTACAGGCTACAAGAGACCCAGTACTTC
TRBJ2-1,TRBV2,14,-,-,CASKNDRNYNEQFF,TGTGCCAGCAAGAACGATCGGAACTACAATGAGCAGTTCTTC
TRBJ2-7,TRBV19,18,TRBD1,once,CASSIRLALGTETYEQYF,TGTGCCAGTAGTATACGCCTGGCCTTAGGGACAGAGACCTACGAGCAGTACTTC
TRBJ1-2,TRBV30,14,-,-,CAWTEGWTNYGYTF,TGTGCCTGGACTGAGGGGTGGACTAACTATGGCTACACCTTC
TRBJ2-5,TRBV5-4,15,TRBD1,-,CASSLEGAPAETQYF,TGTGCCAGCAGCTTAGAGGGGGCGCCGGCAGAGACCCAGTACTTC
TRBJ2-1,TRBV6-5,14,TRBD2,-,CASPGGSYNNEQFF,TGTGCCAGCCCGGGCGGGAGTTATAACAATGAGCAGTTCTTC
TRBJ2-1,TRBV11-3,16,-,-,CASSFSGASSYNEQFF,TGTGCCAGCAGCTTCTCGGGCGCAAGCTCCTACAATGAGCAGTTCTTC
TRBJ1-6,TRBV6-5,14,-,-,CASNLKGSGSPLHF,TGTGCCAGCAATCTGAAGGGGTCGGGATCACCCCTCCACTTT
TRBJ2-1,TRBV2,15,-,-,CASSTRQGLYNEQFF,TGTGCCAGCAGTACTAGACAGGGACTCTACAATGAGCAGTTCTTC
TRBJ2-1,TRBV2,15,-,-,CASRGLGGSYNEQFF,TGTGCCAGCAGGGGACTGGGGGGCTCCTACAATGAGCAGTTCTTC
TRBJ2-5,TRBV6-1,14,TRBD1,-,CASSSSGGWETQYF,TGTGCCAGCAGTTCGTCAGGGGGCTGGGAGACCCAGTACTTC
TRBJ1-5,TRBV19,14,TRBD1,-,CASSKTGSNQPQHF,TGTGCCAGTAGTAAGACAGGGTCCAATCAGCCCCAGCATTTT
TRBJ1-5,TRBV5-1,14,-,-,CASSLGQGDQPQHF,TGCGCCAGCAGCTTGGGTCAGGGCGATCAGCCCCAGCATTTT
TRBJ1-2,TRBV25-1,14,-,-,CASSELRTVHGYTF,TGTGCCAGCAGTGAACTTCGGACAGTCCATGGCTACACCTTC
TRBJ2-5,TRBV5-1,15,-,-,CASSLAGSAQETQYF,TGCGCCAGCAGCTTGGCCGGTAGCGCTCAAGAGACCCAGTACTTC
TRBJ2-7,TRBV29-1,14,TRBD2,-,CSASGASGTYEQYF,TGCAGCGCTTCTGGGGCTAGCGGAACCTACGAGCAGTACTTC
TRBJ2-1,TRBV6-4,12,TRBD2,-,CASSGVGGWKFF,TGTGCCAGCAGTGGAGTGGGAGGGTGGAAGTTCTTC
TRBJ2-5,TRBV9,15,-,-,CASSGDRHSQETQYF,TGTGCCAGCAGCGGGGACCGCCATTCCCAAGAGACCCAGTACTTC
TRBJ2-1,TRBV19,17,TRBD2,-,CASSNIRGGAGIHEQFF,TGTGCCAGTAGTAACATTCGTGGGGGAGCGGGAATTCATGAGCAGTTCTTC
TRBJ2-2,TRBV7-7,16,-,-,CASSLAGVPNTGELFF,TGTGCTAGCAGCCTAGCTGGGGTCCCAAACACCGGGGAGCTGTTTTTT
TRBJ1-2,TRBV5-1,14,-,-,CASSFGQSNYGYTF,TGCGCCAGCAGCTTTGGCCAGTCTAACTATGGCTACACCTTC
TRBJ1-1,TRBV7-9,14,TRBD1,-,CASSYGQGNTEAFF,TGTGCCAGCAGCTACGGACAGGGGAACACTGAAGCTTTCTTT
TRBJ2-7,TRBV14,16,TRBD1,-,CASSQLGTGSSYEQYF,TGTGCCAGCAGCCAATTGGGGACAGGGTCCTCCTACGAGCAGTACTTC
TRBJ2-5,TRBV19,13,-,-,CASSILGQETQYF,TGTGCCAGTAGTATTCTGGGTCAAGAGACCCAGTACTTC
TRBJ2-7,TRBV5-1,14,-,once,CASSLVAGNYEQYF,TGCGCCAGCAGCTTGGTGGCAGGGAACTACGAGCAGTACTTC
TRBJ2-3,TRBV18,15,-,once,CASSPRELSTDTQYF,TGTGCCAGCTCACCCCGGGAGTTGAGCACAGATACGCAGTATTTT
TRBJ2-5,TRBV6-1,13,-,-,CASRILRDATQYF,TGTGCCAGCAGGATATTGCGGGACGCGACCCAGTACTTC
TRBJ2-7,TRBV27,15,TRBD2,-,CASSRTSGRAVEQYF,TGTGCCAGCAGTCGGACTAGCGGGAGGGCGGTCGAGCAGTACTTC
TRBJ2-7,TRBV5-6,14,-,-,CASSPGHRFYEQYF,TGTGCCAGCAGCCCGGGACACCGATTCTACGAGCAGTACTTC
TRBJ1-2,TRBV30,11,-,-,CALNANYGYTF,TGTGCCCTAAATGCTAACTATGGCTACACCTTC
TRBJ2-2,TRBV11-2,16,-,-,CASSLGGGGVPGELFF,TGTGCCAGCAGCTTAGGAGGGGGAGGGGTCCCCGGGGAGCTGTTTTTT
TRBJ1-1,TRBV30,13,TRBD1,-,CASGGQLSTEAFF,TGTGCCTCAGGGGGACAGCTATCCACTGAAGCTTTCTTT
TRBJ2-1,TRBV7-3,13,-,-,CASSLVGQGEQFF,TGTGCCAGCAGCTTAGTCGGGCAGGGTGAGCAGTTCTTC
TRBJ2-5,TRBV10-1,15,-,-,CASPTPDWPGETQYF,TGCGCCAGCCCAACCCCGGACTGGCCCGGGGAGACCCAGTACTTC
TRBJ2-1,TRBV5-5,15,TRBD2,-,CASSFSSGRASHLFF,TGTGCCAGCAGCTTTTCTAGCGGGAGGGCCAGTCATCTGTTCTTC
TRBJ2-7,TRBV6-6,13,-,-,CASSYSTETEQYF,TGTGCCAGCAGTTACTCCACGGAGACCGAGCAGTACTTC